The 27 T cell receptor beta chains reported below all come from one sample, sequenced in a study of molecular identifiers for immune sequencing clone quantification. TCRdb recomputed calls from the PCR reads with MiXCR, one row per CDR3 protein. The sample consists of approximately 550,000 distinct CDR3 sequences, roughly 23% of them appearing once. The sample taken for sequencing was naive CD8+ T cells from blood, with Jurkat cell RNA spiked in. Specified subset: FACS-sorted CD8+CD4-CCR7+CD45RA+ naive T cells. The source of these receptors is a human donor in good health. Some libraries in this study had Jurkat cell RNA spiked in.

About this clonotype: Germline is not matched at one junction end, which may reflect a read error. The chain has TRBV7-8 and TRBJ2-7, with 11 bases that match TRBD2. Germline V gene lookup returns CDR1 SGHVS and CDR2 FQNEAQ. CDR3 length equals 20 residues. CDR3 nucleotides: TGTGCCAGCAGCTTAGTTATTAGGACTAGCGGGCCTTCCAGCTCCTACGAGCAGTGCTTC. Protein: CASSLVIRTSGPSSSYEQCF.

This clonotype occurred once. The rearrangement uses TRBV9 and TRBJ2-3; TRBD2 matches at 11 bases. Germline V gives CDR1 SGDLS, CDR2 YYNGEE. CDR3 length equals 16 residues. With V trimmed by 4 bases and J by 2 bases, 6 bases remained unmatched. The CDR3 DNA is TGTGCCAGCAGCAACCTAGCGGGGGGACCCACAGATACGCAGTATTTT. Residues: CASSNLAGGPTDTQYF. Combining the CDR3 with reference TRBV9 and TRBJ2-3 gives the whole variable domain DSGVTQTPKHLITATGQRVTLRCSPRSGDLSVYWYQQSLDQGLQFLIQYYNGEERAKGNILERFSAQQFPDLHSELNLSSLELGDSALYFCASSNLAGGPTDTQYFGPGTRLTVL.

Many counts were recorded for this clonotype. The rearrangement uses TRBV5-1 and TRBJ2-5; 8 positions agree with TRBD1. After removal of 3 bases from V and 2 bases from J, the junction contained 6 bases not matched to a gene. Looked up from germline, CDR1 is SGHRS and CDR2 is YFSETQ. CDR3 length: 15 residues. CDR3 coding DNA: TGCGCCAGCAGCTGGGAGACAGGGGAACAAGAGACCCAGTACTTC. This encodes CASSWETGEQETQYF.

A note on this clonotype: This may be a read error: a much more frequent sequence differs by one nucleotide. The CDR3 here is CASSLTGLRGAFF. In nucleotides, the CDR3 is TGTGCCAGCAGCTTAACCGGGCTGAGAGGAGCTTTCTTT. The chain recombines TRBV13 with TRBJ1-1; D unclear. Germline V gives CDR1 PRHDT, CDR2 FYEKMQ (reference sequence). The CDR3 loop spans 13 amino acids. Trimming shortened V by 2 bases and J by 10 bases, and 14 bases separated the two germline ends.

The CDR3 loop is CASSLGEGRNQPQHF. The CDR3, as DNA: TGTGCCAGCAGCTTAGGAGAGGGGAGGAATCAGCCCCAGCATTTT. This chain joins TRBV13 and TRBJ1-5; maybe TRBD1 (5 bases). This CDR3 spans 15 amino acids. Germline V lookup: CDR1 PRHDT, CDR2 FYEKMQ (reference sequence). The V and J ends lost 0 bases and 4 bases respectively, with 10 bases between them.

The chain uses TRBV30 and TRBJ1-1; possibly TRBD1 for D (6 bases). The germline V and J ends were trimmed by 0 bases and 6 bases, with 11 bases remaining between them. This CDR3 is built from 13 residues. CDR1 and CDR2 (germline): GTSNPN, SVGIG (reference sequence). The CDR3 region is CAWSVLGGAEAFF. In DNA, the CDR3 is TGTGCCTGGAGTGTACTTGGGGGCGCTGAAGCTTTCTTT.

This clonotype was seen only a few times. The chain joins TRBV20-1 to TRBJ2-7, with D possibly being TRBD2 (5 bases). From germline, CDR1 is DFQATT and CDR2 SNEGSKA (reference sequence). The CDR3 has 11 amino acids. V dropped 3 bases and J dropped 3 bases, with 6 bases sitting between them. The CDR3 is CSASEGYEQYF. In nucleotides, the CDR3 is TGCAGTGCTAGTGAGGGCTACGAGCAGTACTTC.

This clonotype was recorded at least ten times. The chain carries TRBV5-1 and TRBJ2-1; TRBD2 matches 10 bases. Germline V gene data show CDR1 as SGHRS and CDR2 as YFSETQ. The V gene end was trimmed by 3 bases and the J gene end by 3 bases; junction bases not matched to a gene: 12. The CDR3 sequence is 18 residues long. The CDR3 reads CASSYLAGATLGYNEQFF. CDR3 bases: TGCGCCAGCAGCTATCTAGCGGGGGCTACCCTGGGCTACAATGAGCAGTTCTTC.

Only one count was recorded for this clonotype. A much larger clone is a single base away; this may be a read error. The rearrangement links TRBV30 to TRBJ2-7; D remains unclear. Per germline, CDR1 GTSNPN and CDR2 SVGIG (reference sequence). There are 12 residues in the CDR3. Trimming removed 2 bases at V and 9 bases at J, with 14 bases between. CDR3: CAWSPGWNAQYF. The CDR3 DNA is TGTGCCTGGAGTCCGGGTTGGAACGCGCAGTACTTC.

This clonotype was seen at least ten times. The rearrangement uses TRBV11-2 and TRBJ2-1; no firm D call. Germline V gives CDR1 SGHAT, CDR2 FQNNGV. With 0 bases removed from V and 0 bases from J, the gap between germline ends came to 6 bases. This CDR3 has 15 amino acids. DNA of the CDR3: TGTGCCAGCAGCTTAGACTTGGCCTCCTACAATGAGCAGTTCTTC. Residues: CASSLDLASYNEQFF.

The V call is TRBV2, the J call TRBJ2-3; D gene ambiguous. Trimming took 10 bases from V and 0 from J, leaving 8 bases between them. The germline gives CDR1 SNHLY, CDR2 FYNNEI. This CDR3 spans 12 amino acids. The chain's CDR3 is CATDTSTDTQYF. The CDR3 bases are TGTGCCACCGACACTAGCACAGATACGCAGTATTTT.

This clonotype appeared a single time. A much larger clone lies one base from this, so it may be a read error. The chain links TRBV28 to TRBJ1-5; D is unclear. CDR3 length: 14 residues. CDR1 MDHEN and CDR2 SYDVKM come from the germline V gene. CDR3 residues: CASILGKPSQPQHF. The CDR3, as DNA: TGTGCCAGCATTTTAGGGAAACCCAGTCAGCCCCAGCATTTT.

This clonotype was seen just once. A much larger clone lies a single base off, so this may be a read error. The chain carries TRBV30 and TRBJ2-3; 7 bases are shared with TRBD2. Looked up from germline, CDR1 is GTSNPN and CDR2 is SVGIG (reference sequence). The CDR3 extends over 15 amino acids. The CDR3 sequence: CAWSHFGGISDTKYF. CDR3 sequence (DNA): TGTGCCTGGAGTCACTTCGGGGGGATCTCAGATACGAAGTATTTT.

In its sample, this clonotype was seen once. A read error may produce the germline difference seen at one junction end. The V call is TRBV20-1, the J call TRBJ2-1, with 10 bases aligning to TRBD2. The CDR3 sequence is 13 residues long. The germline V gene has CDR1 DFQATT and CDR2 SNEGSKA (reference sequence). CDR3 sequence reads: CSASGTSANEQLF. The CDR3 DNA is TGCAGTGCATCGGGGACTAGCGCCAATGAGCAGCTCTTC.

This clonotype was observed at least ten times. V and J are TRBV20-1 and TRBJ1-4; 8 nucleotides agree with TRBD1. The junction had 14 bases not matched to a gene; V was cut back by 3 bases and J by 8 bases. Germline V lookup: CDR1 DFQATT, CDR2 SNEGSKA (reference sequence). The CDR3 is 16 amino acids. This CDR3 is CSASVIQGAGREKLFF. The CDR3 coding sequence is TGCAGTGCTAGTGTGATTCAGGGGGCTGGGAGAGAAAAACTGTTTTTT.

In the case of this clonotype: One end of the junction varies from germline; a read error may be responsible. V gene TRBV10-3 combines with J gene TRBJ2-7; D is unresolved. This CDR3 contains 12 residues. The germline gives CDR1 ENHRY, CDR2 SYGVKD. CDR3 sequence: CATSPEPYEQYF. The DNA for the CDR3 is TGTGCCACCAGTCCTGAACCCTACGAGCAGTACTTC.

About this clonotype: This could be a read error, since a much larger clone is one nucleotide away. The V gene is TRBV12-3 or TRBV12-4, the J gene TRBJ1-4; D is perhaps TRBD1 (6 bases). The CDR3 is 15 amino acids. CDR3 sequence: CASSTGTPTNEKPFF. The DNA for the CDR3 is TGTGCCAGCAGTACCGGGACACCAACTAATGAAAAACCGTTTTTT.

As DNA, the CDR3 is TGTGCCAGCAGTCCCGGACAGGATTACACAGATACGCAGTATTTT. It yields the protein CASSPGQDYTDTQYF. This rearrangement joins TRBV6-2 or TRBV6-3 to TRBJ2-3, with 7 bases identical to TRBD1. From germline, CDR1 is MNHEY and CDR2 SVGEGT. V lost 5 bases, J lost 2 bases, and 7 bases stayed unmatched. The CDR3 consists of 15 residues.

With regard to this clonotype: Mismatch with germline at one junction end may stem from a read error. The chain combines TRBV6-5 with TRBJ2-7, with 7 bases aligning to TRBD1. The CDR3 sequence is 14 residues long. Germline V gene sequence: CDR1 MNHEY, CDR2 SVGAGI. CDR3 sequence reads: CASSFRTGFYGQYF. The CDR3 bases are TGTGCCAGCAGTTTCCGGACAGGATTCTACGGGCAGTACTTC.

The chain joins TRBV6-1 to TRBJ1-1, with unresolved D. Germline V lookup: CDR1 MNHNS, CDR2 SASEGT. This CDR3 has 14 residues. V was clipped by 7 bases and J by 4 bases, with 16 bases between them. The CDR3: CASIDQAWGTEAFF. CDR3 coding DNA: TGTGCCAGCATAGATCAAGCCTGGGGCACTGAAGCTTTCTTT.

This clonotype was seen at least ten times. The chain carries TRBV20-1 and TRBJ1-5, with D unclear. Germline V gives CDR1 DFQATT, CDR2 SNEGSKA (reference sequence). The CDR3 length is 12 residues. Trimming removed 3 bases from V and 0 bases from J, with 3 bases in between. CDR3 sequence: CSARDSNQPQHF. CDR3 nucleotide sequence: TGCAGTGCTAGGGATAGCAATCAGCCCCAGCATTTT.

V usage is TRBV6-1 and J usage is TRBJ2-5; D not certain. This CDR3 region has 14 residues. Germline CDR1 and CDR2: MNHNS and SASEGT. V was trimmed by 6 bases and J by 0 bases, leaving 11 bases between them. The CDR3 loop reads CASRTTRYQETQYF. DNA for the CDR3: TGTGCCAGCAGAACAACAAGGTACCAAGAGACCCAGTACTTC.

This chain connects TRBV5-6 to TRBJ2-3; 11 nucleotides match TRBD2. The CDR3 sequence is 19 residues long. With 1 base clipped from V and 6 bases from J, the junction kept 16 bases outside the gene matches. Germline V gene lookup returns CDR1 SGHDT and CDR2 YYEEEE. Written as DNA, the CDR3 is TGTGCCAGCAGCTTGACTAGCGGGGGAGCCTTTGTTTCCCGGGATACGCAGTATTTT. Translated: CASSLTSGGAFVSRDTQYF.

This clonotype has more than one count but fewer than ten. V usage is TRBV27 and J usage is TRBJ2-4, with 10 positions matching TRBD1. The CDR3 spans 14 residues. V lost 3 bases to trimming and J lost 5 bases; unmatched junction nucleotides: 1. Germline-derived CDR1 and CDR2 are MNHEY and SMNVEV (reference sequence). The CDR3 protein is CASSLGTGENIQYF. The CDR3 coding sequence is TGTGCCAGCAGTTTGGGGACAGGGGAAAACATTCAGTACTTC.

This clonotype was seen ten or more times. The gene calls are TRBV28 and TRBJ1-5; no definite D call. This CDR3 has 14 amino acids. The V gene's germline CDR1 is MDHEN and CDR2 SYDVKM. V lost 3 bases, J lost 6 bases, and 12 bases lay in between. The CDR3 protein is CASSFRVSGQPQHF. CDR3 nucleotide sequence: TGTGCCAGCAGTTTTCGGGTGAGCGGTCAGCCCCAGCATTTT.

This clonotype was detected ten times or more. Sequence at one end of the junction differs from germline and may be a read error. CDR3 sequence: CASSLAREETQYF. The CDR3 region has the DNA TGCGCCAGCAGCTTAGCCAGGGAAGAGACCCAGTACTTC. The chain links TRBV25-1 to TRBJ2-5; TRBD1 might be the D (5 bases). From germline, CDR1 is MGHDK and CDR2 SYGVNS. This CDR3 spans 13 amino acids.

The chain recombines TRBV6-1 with TRBJ1-4, with TRBD1 as a possible D gene (5 bases). CDR3 size: 17 residues. In germline, CDR1 is MNHNS, CDR2 SASEGT. V was shortened by 0 bases and J by 8 bases, with 19 bases between the two germline ends. CDR3 amino acids: CASSEAHARVAGEKLFF. In nucleotides, the CDR3 is TGTGCCAGCAGTGAAGCCCACGCCAGGGTGGCGGGGGAAAAACTGTTTTTT.